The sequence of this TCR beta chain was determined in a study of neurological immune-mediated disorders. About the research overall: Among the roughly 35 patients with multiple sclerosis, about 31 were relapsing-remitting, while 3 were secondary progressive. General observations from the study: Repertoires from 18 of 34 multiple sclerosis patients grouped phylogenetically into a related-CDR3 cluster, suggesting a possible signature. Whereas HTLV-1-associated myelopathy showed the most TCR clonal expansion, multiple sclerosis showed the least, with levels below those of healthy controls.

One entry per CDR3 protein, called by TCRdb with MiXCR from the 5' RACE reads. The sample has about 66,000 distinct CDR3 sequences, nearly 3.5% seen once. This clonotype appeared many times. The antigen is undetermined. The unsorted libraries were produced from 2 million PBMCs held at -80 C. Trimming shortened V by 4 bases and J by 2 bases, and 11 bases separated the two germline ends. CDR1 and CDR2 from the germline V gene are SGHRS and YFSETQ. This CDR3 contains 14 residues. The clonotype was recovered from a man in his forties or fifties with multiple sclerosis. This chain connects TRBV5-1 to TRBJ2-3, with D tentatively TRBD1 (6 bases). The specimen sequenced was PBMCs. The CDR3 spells CASSPTGTTDTQYF. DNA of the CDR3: TGCGCCAGCAGCCCTACAGGGACCACAGATACGCAGTATTTT.